This T cell receptor beta chain came from a study of blood T cell repertoires in COVID-19. In the study overall: Donors in the United States, Italy and Spain gave samples during acute or convalescent COVID-19. The cDNA or gDNA used as material had been derived from T cells, B-cell-depleted T cells, or PBMCs.

Trimming took 7 bases from V and 3 from J; bases not matched to a gene: 8. CDR1 and CDR2 (germline): MNHEY, SVGAGI. The CDR3 sequence is 14 residues long. Authors' data handling: Reference gene primer amplification in the assay estimated nucleated cell counts. Assay used: immunoSEQ multiplex PCR; TCRdb lists only in-frame clones, some missing. The DNA gave D and trimming, while V, J and clone size come from that table. Among tens of thousands of clones, approximately 88% were seen once, and the ten largest hold approximately 3.1%. The TCR sequence derives from a woman in her sixties or seventies with acute or convalescent COVID-19. The chain recombines TRBV6-5 with TRBJ1-2, with 7 bases that match TRBD1. Sequenced material: peripheral blood. CDR3 sequence reads: CASKRQGGDYGYTF. CDR3 nucleotides: TGTGCCAGCAAAAGACAGGGAGGTGACTATGGCTACACCTTC.